What follows describes a single T cell receptor (beta chain). The method was immunoSEQ multiplex PCR; TCRdb's version includes in-frame clones alone and lacks a portion of them. Of 100,000 to 150,000 clones listed, approximately 81% are singletons. V was shortened by 3 bases and J by 0 bases, with 6 bases between the two germline ends. The CDR3 loop spans 15 amino acids. Germline CDR1 reads SGHTA; CDR2 reads FQGNSA. These data come from a study of blood T cell repertoires in COVID-19. Input material: peripheral blood. This clonotype was obtained from a man aged 55 to 70 with acute or convalescent COVID-19. The rearrangement uses TRBV7-2 and TRBJ2-6; TRBD1 might be the D (5 bases). The CDR3 DNA follows: TGTGCCAGCAGCTTTCAGGGCTCTGGGGCCAACGTCCTGACTTTC. Translating it yields CASSFQGSGANVLTF.